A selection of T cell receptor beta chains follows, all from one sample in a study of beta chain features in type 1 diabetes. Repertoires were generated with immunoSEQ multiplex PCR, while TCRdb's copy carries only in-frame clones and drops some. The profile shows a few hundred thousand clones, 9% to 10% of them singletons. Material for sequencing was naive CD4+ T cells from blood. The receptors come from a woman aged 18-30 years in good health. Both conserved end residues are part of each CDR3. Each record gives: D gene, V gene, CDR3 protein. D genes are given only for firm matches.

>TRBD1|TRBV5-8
CASSLVQGGETQYF
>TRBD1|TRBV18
CASSPNRGSKTDGYTF
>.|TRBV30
CAWSTDSGQPQHF
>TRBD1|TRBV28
CASSLISGQGSTEAFF
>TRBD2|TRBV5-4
CASSSSGLAKETQYF
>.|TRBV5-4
CASSLDAATTYGYTF
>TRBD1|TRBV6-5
CASSYHPQGDYGYTF
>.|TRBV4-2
CASSQEGLDSYNEQFF
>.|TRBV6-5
CASRSDSGWYSPLHF
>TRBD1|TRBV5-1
CASSYSGTAYEQYF
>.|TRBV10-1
CASSESPSGTDTQYF
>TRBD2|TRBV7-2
CASSSEAGGPYEQYF
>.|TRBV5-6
CASSLAQDQPQHF
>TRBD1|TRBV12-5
CASGRAPGTGITYEQYF
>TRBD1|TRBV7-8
CASSQRQGRNEQYF
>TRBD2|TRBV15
CATSRETSGSFNEQFF
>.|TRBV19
CASSIASGLYGYTF
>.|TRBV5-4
CASSLSGNYGYTF
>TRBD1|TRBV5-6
CASTGQGSQETQYF
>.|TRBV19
CASSNTGIAGELFF
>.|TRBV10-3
CAISESRGDTQYF
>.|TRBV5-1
CASSPSQGMGEQFF
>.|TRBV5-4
CASSSTGLGEQYF
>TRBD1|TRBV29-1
CSAPGTAFTGELFF
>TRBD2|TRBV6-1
CASSEPGLAVTGELFF